A selection of T cell receptor beta chains follows, all from one sample in a study of blood T cells in healthy people across ages. TCRdb itself ran the 5' RACE reads through MiXCR, one entry per CDR3 protein. In the table there are about 930,000 distinct CDR3 sequences, 25% to 30% of which are singletons. A further study also used this sample, focusing on T cells of mothers and their children.

Material: blood. The receptors originated from a woman aged 40 to 50 in good health. Each CDR3 is given with its conserved first and last residue. Fields, in order: J gene, D gene, V gene, clone size, CDR3 protein. D genes are given only for firm matches. Some rows mark clone size as missing; the rest say once, few, many or name a class of expanded clone.

>TRBJ2-1|-|TRBV7-2|-
CASSQDRSGIGEQFF
>TRBJ2-5|TRBD2|TRBV4-2|-
CASSQEIGLGGGRETQYF
>TRBJ2-3|TRBD2|TRBV20-1|-
CSARDLASGGLISTDTQYF
>TRBJ2-1|TRBD1|TRBV27|-
CASSLGGQGIGEQFF
>TRBJ1-2|-|TRBV2|few
CASSGTAISYGYTF
>TRBJ2-1|TRBD2|TRBV7-2|-
CASSFPKRRGVPTSYNEQFF
>TRBJ2-3|-|TRBV12-3/TRBV12-4|few
CASNRPSYTDTQYF
>TRBJ2-3|-|TRBV28|few
CASSSLEFTDTQYF
>TRBJ1-1|-|TRBV7-9|-
CASSPFKGVITNTEAFF
>TRBJ1-1|-|TRBV27|few
CASSLTYGGTEAFF
>TRBJ2-5|TRBD2|TRBV5-4|many
CASSLSGGNQETQYF
>TRBJ1-2|TRBD1|TRBV3-1|-
CASSQDLGQNYGYTF
>TRBJ1-5|-|TRBV5-4|few
CASSLGGTGHNQPQHF
>TRBJ1-1|-|TRBV5-1|-
CASSIERSMNTEAFF
>TRBJ2-1|TRBD2|TRBV10-3|few
CAISDGIAGASGQFF
>TRBJ2-1|-|TRBV28|few
CASSPRLVFYNEQFF
>TRBJ2-6|-|TRBV2|-
CASRQNHGANVLTF
>TRBJ1-5|TRBD1|TRBV20-1|-
CSALDRGYQPQHF
>TRBJ2-7|TRBD1|TRBV5-1|many
CASSYSRDRGTYEQYF
>TRBJ2-7|-|TRBV9|many
CASSATGTSTYEQYF
>TRBJ1-2|-|TRBV11-2|once
CASSLTAGPTDRYGYTF
>TRBJ2-1|-|TRBV3-1|-
CASSQGVASDEQFF
>TRBJ2-5|-|TRBV7-2|-
CASSSNRNQETQYF
>TRBJ2-2|-|TRBV2|-
CASSERLRWERFF
>TRBJ2-5|TRBD2|TRBV6-6|-
CASSAMGSGGETQYF
>TRBJ2-7|-|TRBV3-1|many
CASSDWPQQYF
>TRBJ1-6|-|TRBV4-3|many
CASSQENRNSPLHF
>TRBJ2-1|-|TRBV6-5|few
CASSYGTVRYNEQFF
>TRBJ1-1|TRBD1|TRBV20-1|-
CSARSFDRGSEAFF
>TRBJ2-1|-|TRBV9|-
CASSTRPARPNEQFF
>TRBJ1-1|-|TRBV11-2|few
CASGLGSIGTEAFF
>TRBJ2-3|TRBD2|TRBV4-1|many
CASSPVFSGGGTDTQYF
>TRBJ2-1|TRBD2|TRBV14|few
CASRAGDLYNEQFF
>TRBJ1-1|TRBD1|TRBV4-2|-
CASSQETGAWTEAFF
>TRBJ2-7|TRBD1|TRBV13|few
CASSLERLGGTGAYEQYF
>TRBJ2-5|-|TRBV20-1|-
CSTRERTVGTQYF
>TRBJ2-2|-|TRBV7-9|-
CASSRGGNANTGELFF
>TRBJ2-7|TRBD2|TRBV29-1|few
CSVGRDYFPYEQYF
>TRBJ2-7|-|TRBV20-1|-
CSALEGAYEQYF
>TRBJ2-2|-|TRBV12-3/TRBV12-4|-
CASTDTNTGELFF
>TRBJ2-1|TRBD2|TRBV7-2|few
CASSLGLAGVGEQFF
>TRBJ2-1|TRBD2|TRBV28|-
CASTPGGLAGGIEQFF